The 3 T cell receptor beta chains listed next were all sequenced from one sample in a study of CD8 T cells in ankylosing spondylitis (dated by TCRdb to about 2017). Receptor libraries were prepared by 5' RACE. Reads for this sample came from an Illumina HiSeq 2500. TCRdb reworked the public reads: Q25 trimming with fastp, MiXCR clone assembly, productive beta chains retained. Rows with a matching CDR3 protein are joined into one entry that keeps the most common DNA and genes. Recorded for this sample are roughly 350,000 distinct CDR3 sequences; around 7.6% of them occurred a single time. The top ten constitute approximately 15% of the sample. General conclusions and limits of the study: Blood from ankylosing spondylitis patients appeared to be characterized by a TCR beta motif composed of about eight highly homologous amino acid variants.

These receptors have no identified antigens. Sequencing used blood, either unsorted or a sorted T cell fraction (not recorded which). The source is a male donor with ankylosing spondylitis.

This clonotype was counted many times. This chain joins TRBV9 and TRBJ2-5; possible D gene TRBD1, 6 bases. The V gene lost 0 bases and the J gene lost 0 bases, with 12 bases spanning the gap. Germline-derived CDR1 and CDR2 are SGDLS and YYNGEE. The CDR3 is made up of 16 amino acids. In nucleotides, the CDR3 is TGTGCCAGCAGCGTAGGTGGACAGCTCTACCAAGAGACCCAGTACTTC. This codes for CASSVGGQLYQETQYF.

This clonotype was counted many times. The chain has TRBV21-1 and TRBJ2-1; the D call of TRBD2 is as the table states it, not checked on the DNA. TRBV21-1 is described as a pseudogene. The CDR3 loop spans 14 amino acids. CDR3 bases: TGTGCCAGCAGGGGAGGGCCCCGGAAGAATGAGCAGTTCTTC. It is translated as CASRGGPRKNEQFF.

V gene TRBV9 combines with J gene TRBJ1-2; a possible D gene is TRBD1 (5 bases). The germline CDR1 and CDR2 sequences are SGDLS and YYNGEE. Trimming shortened V by 1 base and J by 6 bases, and 13 bases separated the two germline ends. The CDR3 consists of 14 residues. The CDR3 DNA reads TGTGCCAGCAGCGTATTGACAGACAATAATGGCTACACCTTC. Its protein is CASSVLTDNNGYTF.